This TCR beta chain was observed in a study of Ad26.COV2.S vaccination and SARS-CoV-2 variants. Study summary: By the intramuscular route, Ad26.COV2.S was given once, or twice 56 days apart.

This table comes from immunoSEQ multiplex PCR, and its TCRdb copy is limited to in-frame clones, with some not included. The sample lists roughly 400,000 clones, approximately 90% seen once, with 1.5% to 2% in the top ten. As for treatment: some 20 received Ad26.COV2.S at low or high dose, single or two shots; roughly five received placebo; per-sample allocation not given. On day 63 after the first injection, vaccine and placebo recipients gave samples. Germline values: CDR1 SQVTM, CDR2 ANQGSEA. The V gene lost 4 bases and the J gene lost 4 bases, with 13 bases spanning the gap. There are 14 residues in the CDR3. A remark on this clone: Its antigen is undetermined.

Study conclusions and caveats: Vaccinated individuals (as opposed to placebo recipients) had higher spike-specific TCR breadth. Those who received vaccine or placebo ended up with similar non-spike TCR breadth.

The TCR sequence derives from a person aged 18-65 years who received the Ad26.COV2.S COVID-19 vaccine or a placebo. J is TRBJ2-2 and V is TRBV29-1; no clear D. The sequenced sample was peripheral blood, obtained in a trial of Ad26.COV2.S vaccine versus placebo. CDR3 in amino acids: CSVARDTSTGELFF. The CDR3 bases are TGCAGCGTTGCCCGTGATACCAGCACCGGGGAGCTGTTTTTT.